Following are 13 T cell receptor beta chains from one sample sequenced in a study. One entry per CDR3 protein results from TCRdb running MiXCR on the 5' RACE reads. The table has 5,000 or so distinct CDR3 sequences, 35% to 40% seen once. Specimen: memory CD4+ T cells sorted from blood. Subset meaning: memory CD4+ T cells, CD4+CD45RO+CD25-. The source is a female donor with breast cancer.

This clonotype is medium-sized within its sample. The V call is TRBV7-2, the J call TRBJ2-3, with D hard to call. V was trimmed by 0 bases and J by 2 bases, leaving 12 bases between them. Germline CDR1 is SGHTA and CDR2 is FQGNSA. The CDR3 consists of 16 residues. CDR3 loop: CASSLALTSHTDTQYF. Written as DNA, the CDR3 is TGTGCCAGCAGCTTAGCTCTCACCTCCCACACAGATACGCAGTATTTT. Variable domain in full (rest from reference TRBV7-2 and TRBJ2-3): GAGVSQSPSNKVTEKGKDVELRCDPISGHTALYWYRQSLGQGLEFLIYFQGNSAPDKSGLPSDRFSAERTGGSVSTLTIQRTQQEDSAVYLCASSLALTSHTDTQYFGPGTRLTVL.

This clonotype counts as medium-sized. J is TRBJ2-7 and V is TRBV5-4, with TRBD2 matching 8 bases. CDR3 length: 13 residues. Trimming removed 2 bases from V and 2 bases from J; junction bases left unmatched: 0. Germline-derived CDR1 and CDR2 are SGHNT and YYREEE (reference sequence). The DNA for the CDR3 is TGTGCCAGCAGCTTCGGGGGGGCCTACGAGCAGTACTTC. Translating gives CASSFGGAYEQYF. Full variable domain (missing parts from reference TRBV5-4 and TRBJ2-7): ETGVTQSPTHLIKTRGQQVTLRCSSQSGHNTVSWYQQALGQGPQFIFQYYREEENGRGNFPPRFSGLQFPNYSSELNVNALELDDSALYLCASSFGGAYEQYFGPGTRLTVT.

This clonotype was seen more than once but under ten times. V gene TRBV29-1 combines with J gene TRBJ2-1; 9 nucleotides match TRBD2. Near its end, the DNA agrees better with TRBJ2-7, so the J call may be wrong. CDR1 and CDR2 (germline): SQVTM, ANQGSEA. This CDR3 has 14 amino acids. CDR3 in DNA: TGCGGCGGTACTCGCGGGGGGGGCTACAATGAGCAGTACTTC. This encodes CGGTRGGGYNEQYF.

This clonotype was seen many times. This sequence joins TRBV6-5 and TRBJ1-4, with D possibly matching TRBD1 (6 bases). V was cut by 8 bases and J by 2 bases, with 12 bases left in between. Germline assignment: CDR1 MNHEY and CDR2 SVGAGI. CDR3 length: 14 amino acids. CDR3 sequence reads: CASRRGSTNEKLFF. CDR3 nucleotide sequence: TGTGCCAGCCGTAGGGGGTCGACTAATGAAAAACTGTTTTTT.

As DNA, the CDR3 is TGTGCCAGCAGCGTAGGGGGGACCCTACCCCCCTCCTACAATGAGCAGTTCTTC. It encodes CASSVGGTLPPSYNEQFF. The J gene is TRBJ2-1, the V gene TRBV9, with D tentatively TRBD1 or TRBD2 (5 bases each). The CDR3 extends over 18 amino acids. Trimming took 0 bases from V and 0 from J, leaving 16 bases between them. From germline, CDR1 is SGDLS and CDR2 YYNGEE.

The rearrangement links TRBV20-1 to TRBJ1-2; D is unresolved. This CDR3 region has 14 residues. Between the trimmed V and J ends, which lost 0 bases and 2 bases, there was a span of 10 bases. Germline CDR1 DFQATT, CDR2 SNEGSKA (reference sequence). As DNA, the CDR3 is TGCAGTGCTAGAGAGGGTGGCAACAACTATGGCTACACCTTC. Its translation is CSAREGGNNYGYTF.

This clonotype was recorded a few times. V gene TRBV11-2 combines with J gene TRBJ2-1; D unresolved. The CDR3 is made up of 17 amino acids. The ends were cut back, 5 bases at V and 0 bases at J, with 17 bases in the middle. The germline V gene encodes CDR1 SGHAT and CDR2 FQNNGV. The chain's CDR3 is CASSLRIELSSYNEQFF. The DNA for the CDR3 is TGTGCCAGCAGCCTACGGATAGAACTAAGCTCCTACAATGAGCAGTTCTTC.

This clonotype was picked up a small number of times. The rearrangement joins TRBV6-5 to TRBJ2-5; 8 positions agree with TRBD2. The length of the CDR3 is 16 residues. Trimming removed 1 base from V and 5 bases from J; junction bases left unmatched: 9. The germline CDR1 and CDR2 sequences are MNHEY and SVGAGI. CDR3 loop: CASSYYGTRGAETQYF. In nucleotides, the CDR3 is TGTGCCAGCAGTTACTATGGGACTAGGGGGGCGGAGACCCAGTACTTC.

This clonotype is medium-sized (0.01 to 0.1%) by share. The chain uses TRBV29-1 and TRBJ1-1; D is unresolved. The germline V gene has CDR1 SQVTM and CDR2 ANQGSEA. V lost 4 bases, J lost 1 base, and 16 bases lay in between. The CDR3 totals 15 residues. The CDR3 protein is CSVVYPRQKNTEAFF. CDR3 bases: TGCAGCGTTGTCTATCCTAGGCAGAAGAACACTGAAGCTTTCTTT.

This clonotype was seen a few times. The rearrangement uses TRBV5-1 and TRBJ2-4, with D perhaps assigned TRBD1 or TRBD2 (5 bases each). The CDR3 sequence is 14 residues long. The V end was cut by 3 bases, the J end by 6 bases, with 13 bases between. CDR1 is SGHRS and CDR2 is YFSETQ in the germline V gene. CDR3 protein: CASSSGPGGNIQYF. In nucleotides, the CDR3 is TGCGCCAGCAGCTCGGGACCCGGAGGAAACATTCAGTACTTC.

The gene calls are TRBV12-3 or TRBV12-4 and TRBJ1-5; 9 bases match TRBD1. CDR3 length: 19 amino acids. The junction had 10 bases not matched to a gene; V was cut back by 1 base and J by 0 bases. The CDR3 here is CASSLEYRGLEYSNQPQHF. CDR3 coding DNA: TGTGCCAGCAGTTTAGAATACAGGGGGCTTGAGTATAGCAATCAGCCCCAGCATTTT.

As concerns this clonotype: At one end, the junction sequence differs from germline, possibly due to a read error. The chain links TRBV5-1 to TRBJ1-1, with no clear D. In germline, CDR1 is SGHRS, CDR2 YFSETQ. This CDR3 has 12 amino acids. The DNA of the CDR3 is TGCGCCAGCAGCTTGCGGTGGACTGAAGCTTCCTTT. Its protein product is CASSLRWTEASF.

This clonotype turned up a few times. The rearrangement uses TRBV5-1 and TRBJ2-7; D unclear. The CDR3 is made up of 13 amino acids. Germline V gene lookup returns CDR1 SGHRS and CDR2 YFSETQ. Trimming stripped 0 bases from V and 7 bases from J, with 11 bases between. CDR3: CASSLELSLEQYF. CDR3 nucleotides: TGCGCCAGCAGCTTGGAACTCTCGCTAGAGCAGTACTTC.